This T cell receptor (beta chain) comes out of a study of blood T cell repertoires in COVID-19. About the research overall: PBMCs, B-cell-depleted T cells, or T cells provided the cDNA or gDNA that made up the material.

TCRdb's table, derived via immunoSEQ multiplex PCR, lists solely in-frame clones and lacks some. The table includes under 300,000 clones, roughly 81% detected once. CDR1 SGHVS and CDR2 FQNEAQ come from the germline V gene. The V and J ends lost 0 bases and 7 bases respectively, with 12 bases between them. This CDR3 contains 14 residues. The age range of participants was about 18 to 90 years, with residence in under 25 US areas. V gene TRBV7-8 combines with J gene TRBJ1-1, with a weak D call TRBD1 (5 bases). Sequenced input: PBMCs or T cells enriched from blood (not recorded which). This sequence originates from a woman aged 45-59 years who had been exposed to COVID-19. CDR3 residues: CASSLAPGVGEAFF. The CDR3 DNA follows: TGTGCCAGCAGCTTAGCGCCGGGGGTGGGTGAAGCTTTCTTT.